Below, 4 T cell receptor beta chains from the same sample are listed, as sequenced in a study of blood T cell repertoires in COVID-19. The protocol was immunoSEQ multiplex PCR, while the TCRdb copy is restricted to in-frame clones and leaves out a portion. The sample yields 300,000 to 400,000 clones, around 89% seen once. The source material was peripheral blood. The source is a young woman with COVID-19, enrolled during active disease.

In this sample, this clone turned up a few times. The rearrangement uses TRBV5-5 and TRBJ2-1; 8 bases match TRBD1. J gave up 3 bases and V 1 base, and 3 bases lay outside the gene matches. This CDR3 region has 15 residues. The germline CDR1 and CDR2 sequences are SGHKS and YYEKEE (reference sequence). The CDR3 nucleotides read TGTGCCAGCAGCTTGAGGGACAGGAGCTACAATGAGCAGTTCTTC. Residues: CASSLRDRSYNEQFF.

The V gene is TRBV29-1, the J gene TRBJ2-7, with TRBD2 matching over 7 bases. In germline, CDR1 is SQVTM, CDR2 ANQGSEA. The CDR3 has 11 residues. V lost 6 bases, J lost 6 bases, and 5 bases stayed unmatched. The CDR3 region is CSVTGGGEQYF. For the CDR3, the DNA is TGCAGCGTAACAGGCGGGGGCGAGCAGTACTTC.

The chain employs TRBV5-1 and TRBJ1-1; weak D call: TRBD1 (5 bases). In germline, CDR1 is SGHRS, CDR2 YFSETQ. V lost 3 bases and J lost 2, with 11 bases in between. This CDR3 is 14 amino acids long. DNA of the CDR3: TGCGCCAGCAGCTCCCAGGGCGTTAACACTGAAGCTTTCTTT. It translates to CASSSQGVNTEAFF.

This clone was recorded a few times. The rearrangement uses TRBV7-8 and TRBJ2-1; a possible D gene is TRBD1 (6 bases). CDR1 is SGHVS, CDR2 FQNEAQ, per germline. CDR3 length equals 16 residues. V dropped 0 bases and J dropped 1 base, with 10 bases sitting between them. The CDR3 DNA is TGTGCCAGCAGCTTAGCGGGGGCCCTATCCTACAATGAGCAGTTCTTC. It codes for CASSLAGALSYNEQFF.